A single sample is the source of the 3 T cell receptor beta chains below, sequenced in a study of blood T cell repertoires in COVID-19 (dated by TCRdb to 2020 to 2022). To prepare the library, the immunoSEQ multiplex PCR assay was applied. Sourced from immuneACCESS, this table was stored by TCRdb with only in-frame sequences that have V and J called. A share of the clones is absent; for the studies checked, an unresolved V gene accounts for under half, and the remainder has no known explanation. The sample table lists some 320,000 clones, more than 90% of them with a count of one. Jointly, the top ten make up around 2.6% of the sample. The sample comprised PBMCs or T cells enriched from blood (not recorded which). The source of these receptors is a man aged 55 to 70 who had recovered from COVID-19.

With regard to this clone: The junction differs from germline at one of its ends, possibly a read error. The chain is built from TRBV7-7 and TRBJ2-1; 11 nucleotides line up with TRBD1. The CDR3 contains 15 residues. Germline CDR1 reads SSHAT; CDR2 reads FNYEAQ (reference sequence). As DNA, the CDR3 is TGTGCTAGCAGCTTAGGACAGGGGGCTAACAATGAGCAGTTCTTC. Protein sequence: CASSLGQGANNEQFF.

V gene TRBV11-3 combines with J gene TRBJ2-2; D is unclear. V dropped 0 bases and J dropped 7 bases, with 6 bases sitting between them. This CDR3 has 13 amino acids. CDR1 is SGHNT, CDR2 YENEEA, per germline. The CDR3 protein is CASSLDGHGELFF. The DNA of the CDR3 is TGTGCCAGCAGCTTAGATGGGCACGGGGAGCTGTTTTTT.

V gene TRBV11-3 combines with J gene TRBJ2-3; 7 positions agree with TRBD2. The V segment lost 5 bases and the J segment 4 bases; nucleotides outside the gene matches: 12. The CDR3 consists of 16 residues. Germline V gene lookup returns CDR1 SGHNT and CDR2 YENEEA. Written as DNA, the CDR3 is TGTGCCAGCAGCCCCGGGTGGGGAGGGCGGGCAGATACGCAGTATTTT. Translated, it gives CASSPGWGGRADTQYF.